This TCR beta chain was observed in a study of shared T cell receptors in the human thymus. Method: immunoSEQ multiplex PCR; TCRdb's copy keeps in-frame clones and lacks some. The data show hundreds of thousands of clones, approximately 78% seen once. The CDR3 loop spans 11 amino acids. Germline CDR1 DFQATT, CDR2 SNEGSKA (reference sequence). V lost 6 bases and J 2 bases, leaving 8 bases between the germline ends. This same sample was also taken into another study, of human thymus T cells. According to that study: Thymus tissue for the work was resected from patients undergoing corrective heart surgery. In thymic and blood repertoires alike, V and J usage looked biased. Thymic repertoires from unrelated individuals overlapped highly, related research reported.

The receptor's source is a boy younger than two with a congenital heart defect. Input material: thymocytes. The chain has TRBV20-1 and TRBJ2-7; D uncertain. CDR3 nucleotide sequence: TGCAGTGCCAAACTGCCCTACGAGCAGTACTTC. Translating it yields CSAKLPYEQYF.